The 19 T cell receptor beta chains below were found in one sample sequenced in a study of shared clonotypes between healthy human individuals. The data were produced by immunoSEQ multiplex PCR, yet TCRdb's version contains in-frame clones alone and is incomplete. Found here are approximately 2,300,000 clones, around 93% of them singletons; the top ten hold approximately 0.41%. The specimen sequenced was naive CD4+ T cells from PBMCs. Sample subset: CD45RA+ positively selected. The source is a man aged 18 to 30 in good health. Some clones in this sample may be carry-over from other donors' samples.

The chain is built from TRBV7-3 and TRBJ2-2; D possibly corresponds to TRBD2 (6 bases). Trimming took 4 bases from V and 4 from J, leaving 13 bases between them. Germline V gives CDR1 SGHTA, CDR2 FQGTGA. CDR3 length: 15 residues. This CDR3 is CASSYRSGGTGELFF. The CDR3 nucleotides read TGTGCCAGCAGCTATCGTTCCGGGGGCACCGGGGAGCTGTTTTTT.

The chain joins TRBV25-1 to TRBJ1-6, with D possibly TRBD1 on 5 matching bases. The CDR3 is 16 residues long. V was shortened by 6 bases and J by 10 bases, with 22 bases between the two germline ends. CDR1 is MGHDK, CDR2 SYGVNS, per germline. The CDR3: CASSGAGSKYWSPLHF. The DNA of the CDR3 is TGTGCCAGCAGCGGCGCAGGGTCTAAATATTGGTCACCCCTCCACTTT.

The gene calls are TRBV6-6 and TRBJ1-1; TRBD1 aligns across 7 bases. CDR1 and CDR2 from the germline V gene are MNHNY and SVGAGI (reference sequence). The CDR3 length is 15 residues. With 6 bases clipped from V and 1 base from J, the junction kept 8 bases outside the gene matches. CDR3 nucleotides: TGTGCCAGCAGGAGGGACAGCTGGGGGAACACTGAAGCTTTCTTT. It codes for CASRRDSWGNTEAFF.

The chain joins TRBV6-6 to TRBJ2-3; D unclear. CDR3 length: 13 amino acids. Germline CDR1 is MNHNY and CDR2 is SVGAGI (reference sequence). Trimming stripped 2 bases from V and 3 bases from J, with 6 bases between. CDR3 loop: CASSYTGTDTQYF. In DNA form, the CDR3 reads TGTGCCAGCAGTTACACGGGTACAGATACGCAGTATTTT.

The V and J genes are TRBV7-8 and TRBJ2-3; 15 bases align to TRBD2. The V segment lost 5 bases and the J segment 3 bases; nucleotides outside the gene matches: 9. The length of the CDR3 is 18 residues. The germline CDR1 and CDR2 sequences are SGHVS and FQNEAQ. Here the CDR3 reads CASSQGLAGGGRTDTQYF. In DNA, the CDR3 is TGTGCCAGCAGCCAGGGACTAGCGGGAGGTGGAAGGACAGATACGCAGTATTTT.

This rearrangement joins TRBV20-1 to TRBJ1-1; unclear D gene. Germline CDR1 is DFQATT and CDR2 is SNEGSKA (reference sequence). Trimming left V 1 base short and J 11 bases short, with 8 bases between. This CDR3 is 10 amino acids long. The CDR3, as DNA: TGCAGTGCTAGAGCCTCTTGGGCTTTCTTT. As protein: CSARASWAFF.

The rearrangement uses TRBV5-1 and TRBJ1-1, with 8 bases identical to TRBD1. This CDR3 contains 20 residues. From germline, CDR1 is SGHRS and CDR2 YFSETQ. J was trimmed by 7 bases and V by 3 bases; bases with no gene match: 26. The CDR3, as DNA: TGCGCCAGCAGCTATAATACCAAACGAATAGAGCGACAGGGGTTGAGTGAAGCTTTCTTT. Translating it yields CASSYNTKRIERQGLSEAFF.

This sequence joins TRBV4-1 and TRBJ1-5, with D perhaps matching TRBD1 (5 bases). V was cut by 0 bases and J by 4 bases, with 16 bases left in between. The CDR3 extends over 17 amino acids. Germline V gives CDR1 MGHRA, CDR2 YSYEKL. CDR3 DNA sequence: TGCGCCAGCAGCCAAGACTTTGGCCACAGGTTGAATCAGCCCCAGCATTTT. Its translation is CASSQDFGHRLNQPQHF.

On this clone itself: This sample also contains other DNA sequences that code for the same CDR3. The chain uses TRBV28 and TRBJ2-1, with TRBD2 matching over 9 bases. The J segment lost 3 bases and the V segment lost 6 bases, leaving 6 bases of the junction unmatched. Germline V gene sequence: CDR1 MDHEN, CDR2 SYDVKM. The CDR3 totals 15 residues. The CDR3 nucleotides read TGTGCCAGCAGCCTTCCTAGCGGGAACTACAATGAGCAGTTCTTC. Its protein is CASSLPSGNYNEQFF.

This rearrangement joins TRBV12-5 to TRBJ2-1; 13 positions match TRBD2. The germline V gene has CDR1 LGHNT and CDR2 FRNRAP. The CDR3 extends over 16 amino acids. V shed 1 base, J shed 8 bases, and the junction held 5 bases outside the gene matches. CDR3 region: CASGLGTSGRSYEQFF. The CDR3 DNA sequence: TGTGCTAGTGGTTTGGGGACTAGCGGGAGAAGCTATGAGCAGTTCTTC.

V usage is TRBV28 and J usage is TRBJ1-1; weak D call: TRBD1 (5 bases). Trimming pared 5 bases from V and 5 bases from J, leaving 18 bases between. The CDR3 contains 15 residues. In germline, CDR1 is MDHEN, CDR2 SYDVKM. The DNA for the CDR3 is TGTGCCAGCAGTGCCCCGGGACTCTCGTGGACTGAAGCTTTCTTT. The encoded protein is CASSAPGLSWTEAFF.

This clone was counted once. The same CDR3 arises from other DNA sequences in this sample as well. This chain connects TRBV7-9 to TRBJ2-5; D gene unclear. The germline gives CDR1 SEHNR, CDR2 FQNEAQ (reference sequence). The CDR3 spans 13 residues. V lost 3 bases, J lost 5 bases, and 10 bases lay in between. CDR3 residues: CASSLVGLETQYF. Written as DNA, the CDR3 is TGTGCCAGCAGCTTGGTGGGGTTGGAGACCCAGTACTTC. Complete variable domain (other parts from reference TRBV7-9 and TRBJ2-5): DTGVSQNPRHKITKRGQNVTFRCDPISEHNRLYWYRQTLGQGPEFLTYFQNEAQLEKSRLLSDRFSAERPKGSFSTLEIQRTEQGDSAMYLCASSLVGLETQYFGPGTRLLVL.

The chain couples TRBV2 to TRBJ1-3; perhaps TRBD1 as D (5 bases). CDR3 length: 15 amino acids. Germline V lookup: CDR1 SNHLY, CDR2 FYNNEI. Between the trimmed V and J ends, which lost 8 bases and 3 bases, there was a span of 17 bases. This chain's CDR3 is CASGDRGSRGNTIYF. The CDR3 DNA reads TGTGCCAGCGGGGACCGGGGCTCGCGTGGAAACACCATATATTTT.

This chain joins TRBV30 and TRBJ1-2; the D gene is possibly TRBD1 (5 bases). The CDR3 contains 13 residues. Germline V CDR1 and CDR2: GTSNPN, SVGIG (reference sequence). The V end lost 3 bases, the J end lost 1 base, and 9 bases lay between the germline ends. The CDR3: CAWRPGLNYGYTF. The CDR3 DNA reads TGTGCCTGGAGACCGGGACTTAACTATGGCTACACCTTC. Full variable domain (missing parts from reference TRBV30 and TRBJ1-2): SQTIHQWPATLVQPVGSPLSLECTVEGTSNPNLYWYRQAAGRGLQLLFYSVGIGQISSEVPQNLSASRPQDRQFILSSKKLLLSDSGFYLCAWRPGLNYGYTFGSGTRLTVV.

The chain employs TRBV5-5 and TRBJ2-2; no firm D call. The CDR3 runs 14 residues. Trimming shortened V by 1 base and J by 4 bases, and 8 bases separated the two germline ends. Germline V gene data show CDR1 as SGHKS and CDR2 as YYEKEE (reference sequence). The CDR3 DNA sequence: TGTGCCAGCAGCTTGAATGGCGGCACCGGGGAGCTGTTTTTT. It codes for CASSLNGGTGELFF.

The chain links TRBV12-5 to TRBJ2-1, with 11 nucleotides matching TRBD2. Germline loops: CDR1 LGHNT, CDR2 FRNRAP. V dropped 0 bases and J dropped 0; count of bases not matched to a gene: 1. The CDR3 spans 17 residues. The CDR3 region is CASGLVTSGSSYNEQFF. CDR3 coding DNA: TGTGCTAGTGGTTTGGTAACTAGCGGGAGCTCCTACAATGAGCAGTTCTTC.

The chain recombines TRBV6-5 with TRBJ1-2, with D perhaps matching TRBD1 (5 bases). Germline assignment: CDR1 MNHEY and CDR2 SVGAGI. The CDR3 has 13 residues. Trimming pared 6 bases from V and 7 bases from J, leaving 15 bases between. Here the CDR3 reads CASRNPTGGGYTF. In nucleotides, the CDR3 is TGTGCCAGCAGAAACCCGACTGGGGGTGGCTACACCTTC.

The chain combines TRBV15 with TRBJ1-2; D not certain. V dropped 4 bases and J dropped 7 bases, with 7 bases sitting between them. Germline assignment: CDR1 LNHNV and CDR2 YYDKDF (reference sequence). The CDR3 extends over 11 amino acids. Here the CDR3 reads CATSKGSGYTF. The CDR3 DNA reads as TGTGCCACCAGCAAAGGGTCTGGCTACACCTTC.

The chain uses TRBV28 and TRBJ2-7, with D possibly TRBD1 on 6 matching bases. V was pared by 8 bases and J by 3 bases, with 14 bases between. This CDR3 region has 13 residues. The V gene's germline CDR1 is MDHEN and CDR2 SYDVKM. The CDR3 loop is CASGPGQLYEQYF. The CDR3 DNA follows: TGTGCCAGCGGACCGGGACAACTCTACGAGCAGTACTTC.